One and the same sample provided the 15 T cell receptor beta chains below, sequenced in a study of T cells in Graves' hyperthyroidism and ophthalmopathy. The TCR beta CDR3 regions underwent amplification using RNA transcripts as the source. The TCR CDR3 was amplified in a first-round RT-PCR using the HTBI primer set. TCRdb recomputed calls from the multiplex PCR reads with MiXCR, one row per CDR3 protein. Of around 210,000 distinct CDR3 sequences listed, about a sixth are singletons. Sequencing used blood. These receptors were obtained from a woman in her forties or fifties with Graves' hyperthyroidism.

This clonotype was counted ten times or more. The V gene is TRBV6-9, the J gene TRBJ1-2, with a weak D call TRBD1 (5 bases). This CDR3 comprises 14 residues. The germline V gene encodes CDR1 MNHGY and CDR2 SVAAGI. Trimming took off 0 bases at V and 13 bases at J, with 18 bases between the two ends. The chain's CDR3 is CASSYSGDRNLGTF. In DNA, the CDR3 is TGTGCCAGCAGTTATTCGGGGGACCGCAACCTGGGCACCTTC.

This clonotype was picked up many times. V is TRBV7-6 and J is TRBJ2-1, with a tentative D call TRBD2 (5 bases). The CDR3 length is 15 residues. Trimming pared 0 bases from V and 7 bases from J, leaving 13 bases between. Germline CDR1 is SGHVS and CDR2 is FNYEAQ. The CDR3 nucleotides are TGTGCCAGCAGCTTAGCGGGAGCCACGGTAAATGAGCAGTTCTTC. This gives the protein CASSLAGATVNEQFF.

This clonotype was counted only a few times. The chain uses TRBV2 and TRBJ1-3; no clear D. The CDR3 runs 11 residues. The V end was cut by 2 bases, the J end by 8 bases, with 4 bases between. CDR1 and CDR2 from the germline V gene are SNHLY and FYNNEI. CDR3 loop: CASSERYTIYF. CDR3 bases: TGTGCCAGCAGTGAACGATACACCATATATTTT.

There are a few counts of this clonotype. This chain connects TRBV7-4 to TRBJ1-4; no clear D gene. The germline V gene has CDR1 SGHVT and CDR2 SQSDAQ. With 1 base removed from V and 4 bases from J, the gap between germline ends came to 7 bases. The CDR3 contains 14 residues. For the CDR3, the DNA is TGTGCCAGCAGCTTAGACAGAAATAATGAAAAACTGTTTTTT. Residues: CASSLDRNNEKLFF.

This clonotype was observed many times. The genes are TRBV7-2 and TRBJ1-5; 7 positions agree with TRBD1. The germline gives CDR1 SGHTA, CDR2 FQGNSA. This CDR3 is built from 13 residues. V gave up 6 bases and J gave up 5 bases; unmatched junction bases: 4. CDR3 sequence (DNA): TGTGCCAGCAGTTATACAGGGGATCAGCCCCAGCATTTT. Its translation: CASSYTGDQPQHF. The variable domain in full, completed from reference TRBV7-2 and TRBJ1-5, reads GAGVSQSPSNKVTEKGKDVELRCDPISGHTALYWYRQSLGQGLEFLIYFQGNSAPDKSGLPSDRFSAERTGGSVSTLTIQRTQQEDSAVYLCASSYTGDQPQHFGDGTRLSIL.

The table lists this clonotype with many counts. The V and J genes are TRBV3-1 and TRBJ2-1; 9 bases are a match to TRBD2. This CDR3 is 15 amino acids long. V was clipped by 6 bases and J by 4 bases; unmatched bases: 7. Germline V gene data show CDR1 as LGHDT and CDR2 as YNNKEL (reference sequence). CDR3 DNA: TGTGCCAGCAGAGAAGCGGGAGGCTTTTACAATGAGCAGTTCTTC. As protein: CASREAGGFYNEQFF.

The rearrangement uses TRBV7-9 and TRBJ2-1; either TRBD1 or TRBD2 may supply D (6 bases each). Germline V CDR1 and CDR2: SEHNR, FQNEAQ (reference sequence). Trimming stripped 2 bases from V and 8 bases from J, with 13 bases between. The CDR3 is 14 residues long. The CDR3, as DNA: TGTGCCAGCAGCTTAACGGGGGCCGGGGATGAGCAGTTCTTC. Residues: CASSLTGAGDEQFF. The whole variable domain, filled in from reference TRBV7-9 and TRBJ2-1, reads DTGVSQNPRHKITKRGQNVTFRCDPISEHNRLYWYRQTLGQGPEFLTYFQNEAQLEKSRLLSDRFSAERPKGSFSTLEIQRTEQGDSAMYLCASSLTGAGDEQFFGPGTRLTVL.

This clonotype showed up many times. This sequence joins TRBV27 and TRBJ2-3; D is unclear. The V end was cut by 4 bases, the J end by 1 base, with 15 bases between. CDR3 length equals 16 residues. CDR1 and CDR2 (germline): MNHEY, SMNVEV (reference sequence). This CDR3 reads CASSSFPRQGTDTQYF. In DNA form, the CDR3 reads TGTGCCAGCAGTTCTTTCCCTAGGCAAGGCACAGATACGCAGTATTTT.

The V call is TRBV11-2, the J call TRBJ2-3; 8 nucleotides match TRBD1. CDR3 length equals 16 residues. The V segment lost 1 base and the J segment 6 bases; nucleotides outside the gene matches: 9. Germline CDR1 and CDR2: SGHAT and FQNNGV. The CDR3 sequence: CASSLGQGRTGDTQYF. For the CDR3, the DNA is TGTGCCAGCAGCTTAGGACAGGGGCGCACCGGGGATACGCAGTATTTT.

This clonotype occurred many times. The chain links TRBV30 to TRBJ2-7; 11 nucleotides line up with TRBD1. Germline CDR1 GTSNPN, CDR2 SVGIG (reference sequence). CDR3 size: 14 residues. J gave up 2 bases and V 3 bases, and 3 bases lay outside the gene matches. The CDR3 spells CAWRGTGGAYEQYF. The CDR3 DNA follows: TGTGCCTGGAGGGGGACAGGGGGAGCCTACGAGCAGTACTTC. Full variable domain (remainder filled in from reference TRBV30 and TRBJ2-7): SQTIHQWPATLVQPVGSPLSLECTVEGTSNPNLYWYRQAAGRGLQLLFYSVGIGQISSEVPQNLSASRPQDRQFILSSKKLLLSDSGFYLCAWRGTGGAYEQYFGPGTRLTVT.

This clonotype was picked up many times. The chain combines TRBV6-5 with TRBJ1-1; D not certain. The length of the CDR3 is 13 residues. Per the germline V gene, CDR1 is MNHEY and CDR2 is SVGAGI. The germline V and J ends were trimmed by 2 bases and 10 bases, with 14 bases remaining between them. DNA of the CDR3: TGTGCCAGCAGTTACGAAGGTCTCCAAGCAGCTTTCTTT. Protein: CASSYEGLQAAFF.

The V call is TRBV19, the J call TRBJ1-5, with unresolved D. There are 12 residues in the CDR3. The germline V gene encodes CDR1 LNHDA and CDR2 SQIVND (reference sequence). The germline V and J ends were trimmed by 11 bases and 8 bases, with 16 bases remaining between them. CDR3 nucleotides: TGTGCCGGTGGTTCGTGGGATAAGCCCCAGCATTTT. Residues: CAGGSWDKPQHF.

This clonotype was detected a few times. The chain is built from TRBV12-3 or TRBV12-4 and TRBJ1-3, with 7 bases fitting TRBD1. CDR3 length: 18 residues. Trimming cost V 1 base and J 0 bases; bases outside gene matches: 9. CDR3 in DNA: TGTGCCAGCAGTTTAGGCACCGGGACAGTGCACTCTGGAAACACCATATATTTT. Protein product: CASSLGTGTVHSGNTIYF.

In this sample, this clonotype turned up many times. The chain combines TRBV7-2 with TRBJ2-5; 9 nucleotides agree with TRBD1. CDR1 is SGHTA and CDR2 is FQGNSA in the germline V gene. This CDR3 spans 15 amino acids. Germline trimming cut 7 bases from V and 2 bases from J; bases unmatched to any gene: 8. The CDR3 DNA reads TGTGCCAGCATAAAGGACAGGGGACGTCAAGAGACCCAGTACTTC. Translating gives CASIKDRGRQETQYF.

This clonotype has at least ten counts. This chain joins TRBV12-3 or TRBV12-4 and TRBJ2-5, with TRBD1 as a possible D gene (6 bases). CDR3 length: 17 amino acids. Trimming removed 8 bases from V and 7 bases from J, with 29 bases in between. This chain's CDR3 is CASGDGQSRVLKGTQYF. The DNA of the CDR3 is TGTGCCAGCGGGGACGGACAGTCGCGAGTACTGAAGGGGACCCAGTACTTC.